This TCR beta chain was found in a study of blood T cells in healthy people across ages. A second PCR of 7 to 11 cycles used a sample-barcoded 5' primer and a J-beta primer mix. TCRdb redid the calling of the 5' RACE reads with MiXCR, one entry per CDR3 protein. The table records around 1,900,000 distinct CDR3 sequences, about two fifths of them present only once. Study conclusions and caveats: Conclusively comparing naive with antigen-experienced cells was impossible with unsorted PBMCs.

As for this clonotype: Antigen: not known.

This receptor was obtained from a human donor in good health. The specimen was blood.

The CDR3 bases are TGTGCCAGCAGCCCTCCGGGACTCCGCCGTACCTACGAGCAGTACTTC. This gives the protein CASSPPGLRRTYEQYF. This chain joins TRBV7-2 and TRBJ2-7, with a weak D call TRBD2 (6 bases). Germline-derived CDR1 and CDR2 are SGHTA and FQGNSA. The CDR3 has 16 amino acids. V was cut by 5 bases and J by 2 bases, with 19 bases left in between. Drawing the rest from reference TRBV7-2 and TRBJ2-7, the complete variable domain is GAGVSQSPSNKVTEKGKDVELRCDPISGHTALYWYRQSLGQGLEFLIYFQGNSAPDKSGLPSDRFSAERTGGSVSTLTIQRTQQEDSAVYLCASSPPGLRRTYEQYFGPGTRLTVT.